This T cell receptor (beta chain) was obtained from a study of monozygotic twins with inflammatory bowel disease. There were eight separate reactions per sample in which cDNA was made. From its re-call of the 5' RACE reads, TCRdb lists each CDR3 protein once, without DNA. The sample has 200,000 to 250,000 distinct CDR3 sequences. Germline CDR1 reads SEHNR; CDR2 reads FQNEAQ (reference sequence). The CDR3 is 15 amino acids. V is TRBV7-9 and J is TRBJ2-7; without DNA, the TCRdb call of TRBD2 cannot be checked. The TCR sequence derives from a human donor with ulcerative colitis or Crohn's disease, or a healthy co-twin of an affected twin (not recorded which). Sequenced material: blood. This chain's CDR3 is CASSLEEGLSYEQYF.